This TCR beta chain emerged from a study of regulatory T cells in long-lasting Graves disease. This clonotype has a count of ten or more. CDR1 SNHLY and CDR2 FYNNEI come from the germline V gene. The V end was cut by 8 bases, the J end by 0 bases, with 10 bases between. The CDR3 totals 13 residues. Arm-PCR with iRepertoire HTBI primers amplified the CDR3 regions for these TCR beta libraries. In the authors' methods: Analysis of the samples identified 50 to 70 TRBV and 14 TRBJ segments. From the multiplex PCR reads, TCRdb called clonotypes with MiXCR, one entry per CDR3 protein. Clone size and V and J calls follow TCRdb, not the original study. The sample holds some 340,000 distinct CDR3 sequences, 12% seen once. Specified time point: newly diagnosed GD, antithyroid drugs for less than 3 months. PBMCs provided the RNA from which the TCR library was made. The sample also formed part of further work on T cells in Graves' hyperthyroidism and ophthalmopathy. This second report adds: A median about 7 months before onset, the model predicted ophthalmopathy.

The sample was peripheral blood mononuclear cells (PBMCs), taken at new diagnosis, from a patient treated with antithyroid drugs. The chain carries TRBV2 and TRBJ1-1; D gene unclear. The receptor was derived from a woman aged 18-30 years with Graves disease. CDR3 in amino acids: CASSSSLNTEAFF. As DNA, the CDR3 is TGTGCCAGCTCATCCAGCCTGAACACTGAAGCTTTCTTT.